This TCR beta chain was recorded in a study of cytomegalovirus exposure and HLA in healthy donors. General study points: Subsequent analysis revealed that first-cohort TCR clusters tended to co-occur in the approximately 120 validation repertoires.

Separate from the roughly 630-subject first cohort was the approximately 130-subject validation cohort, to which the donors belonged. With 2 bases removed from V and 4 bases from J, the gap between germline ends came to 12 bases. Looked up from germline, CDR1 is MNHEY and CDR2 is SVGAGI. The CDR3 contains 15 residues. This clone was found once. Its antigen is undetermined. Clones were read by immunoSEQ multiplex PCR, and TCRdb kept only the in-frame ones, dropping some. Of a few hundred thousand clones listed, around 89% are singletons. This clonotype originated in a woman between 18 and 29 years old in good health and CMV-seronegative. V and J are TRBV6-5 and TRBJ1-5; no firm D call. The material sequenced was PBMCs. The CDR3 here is CASSYSLRLNQPQHF. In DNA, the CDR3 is TGTGCCAGCAGTTACAGTCTCAGGTTGAATCAGCCCCAGCATTTT.